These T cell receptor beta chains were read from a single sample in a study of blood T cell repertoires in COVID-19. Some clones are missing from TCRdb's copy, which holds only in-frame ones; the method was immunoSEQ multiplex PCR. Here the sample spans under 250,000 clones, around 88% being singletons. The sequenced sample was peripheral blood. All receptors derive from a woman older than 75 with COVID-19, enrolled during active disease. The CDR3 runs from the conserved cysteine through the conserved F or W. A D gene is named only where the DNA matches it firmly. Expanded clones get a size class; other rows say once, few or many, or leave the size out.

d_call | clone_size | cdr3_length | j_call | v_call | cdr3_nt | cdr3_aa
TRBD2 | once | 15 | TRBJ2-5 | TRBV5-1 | TGCGCCAGCAGCTCGATTAGCGGGGTTGGAGAGACCCAGTACTTC | CASSSISGVGETQYF
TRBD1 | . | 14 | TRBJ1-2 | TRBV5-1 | TGCGCCAGCAGCTCGGGACAGGGAAACTATGGCTACACCTTC | CASSSGQGNYGYTF
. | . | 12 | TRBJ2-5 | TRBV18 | TGTGCCAGCTCACCGGAGGGGGAGACCCAGTACTTC | CASSPEGETQYF
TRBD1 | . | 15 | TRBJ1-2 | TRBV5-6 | TGTGCCAGCAGCGCCCGGACAGGGGGAAGGTATGGCTACACCTTC | CASSARTGGRYGYTF
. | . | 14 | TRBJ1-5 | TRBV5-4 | TGTGCCAGCAGCCCTGGGGGGGGTAATCAGCCCCAGCATTTT | CASSPGGGNQPQHF
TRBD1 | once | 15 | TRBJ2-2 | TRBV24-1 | TGTGCCACCAGTGACCCGGGACAGGGTATCGGGGAGCTGTTTTTT | CATSDPGQGIGELFF
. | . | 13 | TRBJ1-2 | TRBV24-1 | TGTGCCACCAGTGATTTGCGGGGATATGGCTACACCTTC | CATSDLRGYGYTF
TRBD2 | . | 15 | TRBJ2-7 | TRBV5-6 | TGTGCCAGCAGCTTGGGGACTAGCGGCAACTACGAGCAGTACTTC | CASSLGTSGNYEQYF
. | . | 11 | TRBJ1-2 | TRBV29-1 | TGCAGCGTTGAACTCTGGGAGGGCTACACCTTC | CSVELWEGYTF
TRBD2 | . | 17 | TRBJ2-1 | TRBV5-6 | TGTGCCAGCAGCTATGGGCTAGCGGGGGGGTTTGACAATGAGCAGTTCTTC | CASSYGLAGGFDNEQFF
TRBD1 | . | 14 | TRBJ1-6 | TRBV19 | TGTGCCACCGGTCCGGGACAGGGGGCCTCACCCCTCCACTTT | CATGPGQGASPLHF
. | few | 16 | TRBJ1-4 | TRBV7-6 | TGTGCCAGCAGCTCTGGACTTACCCCTATTACCGAAAAACTGTTTTTT | CASSSGLTPITEKLFF
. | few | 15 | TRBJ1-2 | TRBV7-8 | TGTGCCAGCAGCTTAGCGGCCAGGGGCAGCTATGGCTACACCTTC | CASSLAARGSYGYTF
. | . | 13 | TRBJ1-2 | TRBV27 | TGTGCCAGCAGTCTCGGGTCTAACTATGGCTACACCTTC | CASSLGSNYGYTF
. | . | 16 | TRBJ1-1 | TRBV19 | TGTGCCAGTAGTATACGAAGGGAGAAGAGTGACACTGAAGCTTTCTTT | CASSIRREKSDTEAFF
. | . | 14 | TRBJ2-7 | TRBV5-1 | TGCGCCAGCAGCTTGATGGGCGGGGCGGGCGAGCAGTACTTC | CASSLMGGAGEQYF
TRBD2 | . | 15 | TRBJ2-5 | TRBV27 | TGTGCCAGCAGTTTCTCCGGGGGGGGTATAGAGACCCAGTACTTC | CASSFSGGGIETQYF
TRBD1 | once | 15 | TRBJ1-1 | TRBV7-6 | TGTGCCAGCAGCTCATCGACAGGGAGTAACACTGAAGCTTTCTTT | CASSSSTGSNTEAFF
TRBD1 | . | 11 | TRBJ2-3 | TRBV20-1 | TGCAGTGCAGGGGGCCCAGATACGCAGTATTTT | CSAGGPDTQYF
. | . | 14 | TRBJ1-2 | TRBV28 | TGTGCCAGCAGTTTGGGGGGTACGCACTATGGCTACACCTTC | CASSLGGTHYGYTF
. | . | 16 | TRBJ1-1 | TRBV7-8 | TGTGCCAGCAGCTTACGGGATCTTATAGGGAACACTGAAGCTTTCTTT | CASSLRDLIGNTEAFF
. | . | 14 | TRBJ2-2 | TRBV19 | TGTCCCAGTCGGATGGGGGCGGTTAGGGGGGAGCTGTTTTTT | CPSRMGAVRGELFF
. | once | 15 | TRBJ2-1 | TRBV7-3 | TGTGCCAGCAGCCAATGGGGACTTCACTACAATGAGCAGTTCTTC | CASSQWGLHYNEQFF
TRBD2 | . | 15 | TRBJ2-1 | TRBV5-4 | TGTGCCAGCAGCCTGCAGTCTAGCGGCCCCAATGAGCAGTTCTTC | CASSLQSSGPNEQFF
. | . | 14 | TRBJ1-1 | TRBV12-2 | TGTGCAAGTCGCTTAGCGCTAAGACAGGGGGATGCTTTCTTT | CASRLALRQGDAFF
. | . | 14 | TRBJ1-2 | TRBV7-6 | TGTGCCAGCAGCGCCGGGTTGGCTAACTATGGCTACACCTTC | CASSAGLANYGYTF
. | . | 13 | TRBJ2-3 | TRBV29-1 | TGCAGCGTTGAAGGAGACGGAGGGGATACGCAGTATTTT | CSVEGDGGDTQYF
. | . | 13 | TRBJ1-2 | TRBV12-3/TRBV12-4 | TGTGCCAGCAGTGCCGGCGGCGCGGGGGGCTACACCTTC | CASSAGGAGGYTF
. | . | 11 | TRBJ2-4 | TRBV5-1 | TGCGCCAGCAGCTTGGGATACCAGGGGAGCTTC | CASSLGYQGSF
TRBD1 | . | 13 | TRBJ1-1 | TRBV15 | TGTGCCACCAGCCTCCTCGGGACAGGGAAAGCTTTCTTT | CATSLLGTGKAFF
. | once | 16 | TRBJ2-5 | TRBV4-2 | TGTGCCAGCAGCCAAGATTTCAGGGGTCGGCGGGAGACCCAGTACTTC | CASSQDFRGRRETQYF